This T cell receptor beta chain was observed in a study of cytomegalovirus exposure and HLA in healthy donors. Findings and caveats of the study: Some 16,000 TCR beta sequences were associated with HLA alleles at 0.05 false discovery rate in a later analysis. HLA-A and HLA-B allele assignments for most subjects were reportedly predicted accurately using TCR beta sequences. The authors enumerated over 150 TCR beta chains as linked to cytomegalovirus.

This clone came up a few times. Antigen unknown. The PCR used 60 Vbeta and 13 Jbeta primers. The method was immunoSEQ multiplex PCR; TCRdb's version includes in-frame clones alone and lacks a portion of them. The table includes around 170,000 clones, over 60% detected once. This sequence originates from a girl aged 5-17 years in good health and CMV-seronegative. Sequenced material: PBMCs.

The CDR3 nucleotides are TGTGCCAGCAGTGAGCGCAGGGCGACCATATATTTT. Encoded protein: CASSERRATIYF. This chain uses TRBV2 with TRBJ1-3, with D possibly being TRBD1 (5 bases). Germline V gene data show CDR1 as SNHLY and CDR2 as FYNNEI. Trimming shortened V by 3 bases and J by 10 bases, and 10 bases separated the two germline ends. This CDR3 is built from 12 residues.